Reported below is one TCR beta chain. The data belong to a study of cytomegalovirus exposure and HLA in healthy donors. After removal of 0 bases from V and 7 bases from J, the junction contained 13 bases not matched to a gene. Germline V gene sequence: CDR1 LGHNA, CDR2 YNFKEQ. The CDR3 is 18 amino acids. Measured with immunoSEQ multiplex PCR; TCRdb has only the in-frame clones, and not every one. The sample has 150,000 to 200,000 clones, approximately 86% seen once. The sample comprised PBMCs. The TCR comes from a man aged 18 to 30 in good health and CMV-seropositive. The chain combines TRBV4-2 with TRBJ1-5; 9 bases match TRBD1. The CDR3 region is CASSQDLWDRAGGQPQHF. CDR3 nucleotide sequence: TGTGCCAGCAGCCAAGATCTGTGGGACAGGGCCGGGGGGCAGCCCCAGCATTTT.